Below, 12 T cell receptor beta chains from the same sample are listed, as sequenced in a study of CD4 T cells in relation to SARS-CoV-2 and coronaviruses. Unexposed donor CD4+ T cells date from about 2011-2018, before the COVID-19 pandemic. After approximately 10 days of culture, CD4+ T cells were isolated. Only in-frame clones appear in the TCRdb table, and some are missing; sequencing was by immunoSEQ multiplex PCR. The repertoire holds 25,000 to 30,000 clones, with around 73% as singletons. These receptors' antigens are unknown. Sequenced input: CD4+ T cells from PBMCs, cultured in vitro. The source is a human donor in good health.

This clone was seen only once. J is TRBJ2-7 and V is TRBV6-5, with D hard to call. The CDR3 is 11 amino acids. In germline, CDR1 is MNHEY, CDR2 SVGAGI. Trimming pared 5 bases from V and 5 bases from J, leaving 7 bases between. CDR3 DNA sequence: TGTGCCAGCAGTCCCGCCCACGAGCAGTACTTC. This translates into CASSPAHEQYF.

V and J are TRBV19 and TRBJ1-5, with TRBD1 matching 8 bases. Trimming cost V 6 bases and J 0 bases; bases outside gene matches: 4. Germline lookup yields CDR1 LNHDA and CDR2 SQIVND (reference sequence). The CDR3 loop spans 15 amino acids. The CDR3 region is CASRGQVYSNQPQHF. The CDR3 bases are TGTGCCAGTAGGGGACAGGTCTATAGCAATCAGCCCCAGCATTTT.

The chain joins TRBV10-3 to TRBJ1-1, with 7 bases identical to TRBD1. This CDR3 region has 17 residues. Germline CDR1 ENHRY, CDR2 SYGVKD. V was clipped by 4 bases and J by 0 bases; unmatched bases: 11. The CDR3 here is CAISAEGQGVMNTEAFF. The CDR3 bases are TGTGCCATCAGTGCGGAGGGGCAGGGGGTCATGAACACTGAAGCTTTCTTT.

The chain couples TRBV5-1 to TRBJ2-3; D is unresolved. Germline V gives CDR1 SGHRS, CDR2 YFSETQ. This CDR3 is built from 15 residues. Trimming shortened V by 1 base and J by 0 bases, and 9 bases separated the two germline ends. In DNA form, the CDR3 reads TGCGCCAGCAGCTTGTCTCACGCTAGCACAGATACGCAGTATTTT. Translation: CASSLSHASTDTQYF.

The genes are TRBV7-8 and TRBJ1-6; TRBD1 matches at 8 bases. This CDR3 has 14 residues. Germline assignment: CDR1 SGHVS and CDR2 FQNEAQ. V lost 5 bases and J lost 8; bases outside the gene matches: 5. Here the CDR3 DNA reads TGTGCCAGCAGCCGAGGACAGGGCGATTCACCCCTCCACTTT. It translates to CASSRGQGDSPLHF.

This clone was counted between two and nine times. The chain combines TRBV19 with TRBJ2-1; TRBD1 aligns across 11 bases. V gave up 9 bases and J gave up 15 bases; unmatched junction bases: 19. Germline-derived CDR1 and CDR2 are LNHDA and SQIVND (reference sequence). The length of the CDR3 is 15 residues. The CDR3 is CASKSGTGGRAYLFF. In nucleotides, the CDR3 is TGTGCCAGCAAATCAGGGACAGGGGGACGTGCATACCTGTTCTTC.

The J gene is TRBJ2-3, the V gene TRBV25-1, with a tentative D call TRBD1 (5 bases). Germline-derived CDR1 and CDR2 are MGHDK and SYGVNS. This CDR3 has 15 residues. The germline V and J ends were trimmed by 4 bases and 3 bases, with 14 bases remaining between them. This chain's CDR3 is CASSGTQGRTDTQYF. DNA of the CDR3: TGTGCCAGCAGTGGGACCCAGGGAAGGACAGATACGCAGTATTTT.

The rearrangement uses TRBV4-1 and TRBJ2-3; D might be TRBD2 (6 bases). The CDR3 totals 14 residues. V lost 0 bases to trimming and J lost 5 bases, with 9 bases between them. The germline gives CDR1 MGHRA, CDR2 YSYEKL. The CDR3 loop reads CASSQEPGGDTQYF. Written as DNA, the CDR3 is TGCGCCAGCAGCCAAGAACCCGGGGGAGATACGCAGTATTTT.

The chain is built from TRBV27 and TRBJ1-6; TRBD1 matches 10 bases. The trim removed 5 bases at V and 1 base at J, leaving 5 bases unmatched. This CDR3 is 17 amino acids long. The germline gives CDR1 MNHEY, CDR2 SMNVEV (reference sequence). The CDR3 DNA reads TGTGCCAGCAGTGGAGACAGGGGGCAATCCTATAATTCACCCCTCCACTTT. It encodes CASSGDRGQSYNSPLHF.

The chain joins TRBV5-8 to TRBJ2-5, with 7 bases identical to TRBD2. The CDR3 runs 16 residues. V lost 0 bases, J lost 2 bases, and 7 bases stayed unmatched. Germline lookup yields CDR1 SGHTS and CDR2 YDEGEE. Written as DNA, the CDR3 is TGTGCCAGCAGCTTGGGGGGGGGAGGAGGGCAAGAGACCCAGTACTTC. This codes for CASSLGGGGGQETQYF.

A few counts support this clone. The chain is built from TRBV11-1 and TRBJ2-7; D is unresolved. The CDR3 has 11 residues. Trimming removed 3 bases from V and 4 bases from J, with 4 bases in between. Per the germline V gene, CDR1 is SGHAT and CDR2 is FQDESV (reference sequence). CDR3 DNA sequence: TGTGCCAGCAGCTTTTCGTACGAGCAGTACTTC. Its protein is CASSFSYEQYF.

The gene calls are TRBV3-1 (or the pseudogene TRBV3-2) and TRBJ1-1; D is undetermined. CDR3 length: 13 amino acids. Trimming took off 0 bases at V and 1 base at J, with 3 bases between the two ends. Germline values: CDR1 LGHDT, CDR2 YNNKEL (reference sequence). The CDR3 DNA sequence: TGTGCCAGCAGCCAAGATCGGAACACTGAAGCTTTCTTT. This translates into CASSQDRNTEAFF.